The rows below give T cell receptor beta chains drawn from one sample of a study of OX40 agonist ivuxolimab in advanced cancers. Libraries were prepared by immunoSEQ multiplex PCR; TCRdb keeps only in-frame clonotypes and omits some of them. This sample yields tens of thousands of clones, of which roughly 85% are seen a single time; roughly 2% belongs to the top ten. Sequencing used CD4+ or CD8+ T cells sorted from blood, obtained in a trial of the OX40 agonist ivuxolimab. All receptors derive from an adult with an advanced solid tumor such as melanoma, head and neck, liver or kidney cancer. Each CDR3 is given with its conserved first and last residue. D genes are given only for firm matches. Clone size appears in some rows only: once, few, many, or a class for an expanded clone.

abundance: NA
j_gene: TRBJ1-3
d_gene: NA
v_gene: TRBV5-1
CDR3nt: TGCGCCAGCAGCTTGAACGAGGTGGGGGCCCTAAGATCTGGAAACACCATATATTTT
CDR3aa: CASSLNEVGALRSGNTIYF

abundance: NA
j_gene: TRBJ1-2
d_gene: TRBD1
v_gene: TRBV30
CDR3nt: TGTGCCTGGAGGACGGACAGGGGTTCTTGGGGCTACACCTTC
CDR3aa: CAWRTDRGSWGYTF

abundance: NA
j_gene: TRBJ2-7
d_gene: NA
v_gene: TRBV13
CDR3nt: TGTGCCAGCAGCACGTGGTTAAAACCCTACGAGCAGTACTTC
CDR3aa: CASSTWLKPYEQYF

abundance: NA
j_gene: TRBJ2-7
d_gene: NA
v_gene: TRBV5-6
CDR3nt: TGTGCCAGCAGCTTCCAGGGAGACTACGAGCAGTACTTC
CDR3aa: CASSFQGDYEQYF

abundance: NA
j_gene: TRBJ2-1
d_gene: NA
v_gene: TRBV7-9
CDR3nt: TGTGCCAGCAGCCGGGCCCTGAGGTACAATGAGCAGTTCTTC
CDR3aa: CASSRALRYNEQFF

abundance: NA
j_gene: TRBJ2-7
d_gene: TRBD1
v_gene: TRBV15
CDR3nt: TGTGCCACCAGCAGAGGGGGACAGGGGCCTTCCTACGAGCAGTACTTC
CDR3aa: CATSRGGQGPSYEQYF

abundance: NA
j_gene: TRBJ2-5
d_gene: NA
v_gene: TRBV10-3
CDR3nt: TGTGCCATCAGTGGGTACGCCGGGACCCGGCGGACCCAGTACTTC
CDR3aa: CAISGYAGTRRTQYF

abundance: NA
j_gene: TRBJ2-1
d_gene: TRBD1
v_gene: TRBV29-1
CDR3nt: TGCAGCGTTGGGGCCTTACAGGGGGCGCGGGATGAGCAGTTCTTC
CDR3aa: CSVGALQGARDEQFF

abundance: NA
j_gene: TRBJ1-5
d_gene: NA
v_gene: TRBV28
CDR3nt: TGTGCCAGCAGTTTTGTGGGGGGTCAGCCCCAGCATTTT
CDR3aa: CASSFVGGQPQHF

abundance: NA
j_gene: TRBJ2-6
d_gene: NA
v_gene: TRBV2
CDR3nt: TGTGCCAGCAGTGACCCGGAGCAGGGCTTTGGGGCCAACGTCCTGACTTTC
CDR3aa: CASSDPEQGFGANVLTF

abundance: NA
j_gene: TRBJ1-5
d_gene: NA
v_gene: TRBV28
CDR3nt: TGTGCCAGCATGTGGACAGTTCCTTTTCAGCCCCAGCATTTT
CDR3aa: CASMWTVPFQPQHF

abundance: NA
j_gene: TRBJ1-4
d_gene: NA
v_gene: TRBV29-1
CDR3nt: TGCAGCGTTGAGGGGTCGCCTAATGAAAAACTGTTTTTT
CDR3aa: CSVEGSPNEKLFF

abundance: NA
j_gene: TRBJ1-4
d_gene: NA
v_gene: TRBV6-5
CDR3nt: TGTGCCAGCAGTTACCGGGGGACCCTTAATGAAAAACTGTTTTTT
CDR3aa: CASSYRGTLNEKLFF

abundance: NA
j_gene: TRBJ1-3
d_gene: NA
v_gene: TRBV5-1
CDR3nt: TGCGCCAGCAGCACTACAGGGTCCGGAAACACCATATATTTT
CDR3aa: CASSTTGSGNTIYF

abundance: once
j_gene: TRBJ1-1
d_gene: TRBD1
v_gene: TRBV5-1
CDR3nt: TGCGCCAGCAGTTCCGGGACAGGGGGCTCGTACACTGAAGCTTTCTTT
CDR3aa: CASSSGTGGSYTEAFF

abundance: once
j_gene: TRBJ1-2
d_gene: NA
v_gene: TRBV6-6
CDR3nt: TGTGCCAGCAGTCGGGGCTATGGCTACACCTTC
CDR3aa: CASSRGYGYTF

abundance: NA
j_gene: TRBJ2-2
d_gene: NA
v_gene: TRBV11-2
CDR3nt: TGTGCCAGCAGCCCTACGGGGGCGGACACCGGGGAGCTGTTTTTT
CDR3aa: CASSPTGADTGELFF

abundance: NA
j_gene: TRBJ1-3
d_gene: TRBD1
v_gene: TRBV28
CDR3nt: TGTGCCAGCAGTTTATATGAGGGGGCACTTGGAAACACCATATATTTT
CDR3aa: CASSLYEGALGNTIYF